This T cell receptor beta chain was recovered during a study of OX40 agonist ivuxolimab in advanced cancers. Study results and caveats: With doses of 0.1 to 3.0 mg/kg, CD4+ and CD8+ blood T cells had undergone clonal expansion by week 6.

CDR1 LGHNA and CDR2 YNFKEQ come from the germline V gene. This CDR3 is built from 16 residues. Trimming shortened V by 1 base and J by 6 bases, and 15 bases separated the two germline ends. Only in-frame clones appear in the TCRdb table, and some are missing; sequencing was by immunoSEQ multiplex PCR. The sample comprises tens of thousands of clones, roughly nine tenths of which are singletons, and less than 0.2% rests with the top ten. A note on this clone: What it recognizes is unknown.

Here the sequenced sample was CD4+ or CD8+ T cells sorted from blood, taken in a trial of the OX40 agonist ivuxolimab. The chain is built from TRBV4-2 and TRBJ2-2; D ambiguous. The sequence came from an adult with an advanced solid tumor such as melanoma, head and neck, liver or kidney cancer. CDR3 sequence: CASSQAGRATAGELFF. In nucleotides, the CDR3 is TGTGCCAGCAGCCAAGCAGGCCGCGCCACCGCCGGGGAGCTGTTTTTT.